This TCR beta chain was retrieved from a study of T-cell reconstitution after alpha-beta-depleted transplantation in children. A library of TCRbeta sequences, prepared with unique molecular identifiers, was generated. TCRdb recomputed calls from the PCR reads with MiXCR, one row per CDR3 protein. The table lists more than 400,000 distinct CDR3 sequences, over 40% of them singletons, with 25% to 30% in the top ten. This clonotype showed up many times. The CDR3 runs 15 residues. This specimen was PBMCs, taken before TCRalphabeta/CD19-depleted stem cell transplant. V and J are TRBV21-1 and TRBJ1-2; TRBD1, as called in the table, went unchecked against the DNA. TRBV21-1 corresponds to a pseudogene. The TCR originated in a girl aged 2 to 10 with aplastic anemia, due to receive a stem cell transplant. CDR3 region: CASSRGTGGPYGYTF. The CDR3 DNA follows: TGTGCCAGCAGCAGAGGGACAGGGGGTCCCTATGGCTACACCTTC.